Shown below are 29 T cell receptor beta chains from a single sample sequenced in a study of blood T cell repertoires in COVID-19. Using immunoSEQ multiplex PCR, the repertoire was profiled, and TCRdb retains in-frame clones only, with some absent. The sample carries tens of thousands of clones, about 93% recorded once. The sample taken for sequencing was peripheral blood. Receptors originate from a woman aged 80 or over with active COVID-19.

The gene calls are TRBV29-1 and TRBJ1-5; D uncertain. With 4 bases removed from V and 7 bases from J, the gap between germline ends came to 11 bases. The CDR3 sequence is 12 residues long. The germline CDR1 and CDR2 sequences are SQVTM and ANQGSEA. CDR3 amino acids: CSVVAGDQPQHF. CDR3 sequence (DNA): TGCAGCGTTGTCGCAGGTGACCAGCCCCAGCATTTT. Combining the CDR3 with reference TRBV29-1 and TRBJ1-5 gives the whole variable domain SAVISQKPSRDICQRGTSLTIQCQVDSQVTMMFWYRQQPGQSLTLIATANQGSEATYESGFVIDKFPISRPNLTFSTLTVSNMSPEDSSIYLCSVVAGDQPQHFGDGTRLSIL.

The chain joins TRBV9 to TRBJ1-1; 9 bases align to TRBD1. Germline V gives CDR1 SGDLS, CDR2 YYNGEE. The CDR3 spans 15 residues. The V and J ends lost 2 bases and 7 bases, in that order; junction bases with no gene match: 9. The CDR3: CASSVLQGARDEAFF. The CDR3 DNA reads TGTGCCAGCAGCGTCCTACAGGGGGCGCGGGATGAAGCTTTCTTT.

This chain connects TRBV21-1 to TRBJ2-1; the tabulated D call, TRBD2, remains unverified against the DNA. TRBV21-1 is a pseudogene segment. The CDR3 consists of 16 residues. CDR3 nucleotide sequence: TGTGCCAGCAGCAAAGAAGGGACTAGCGAGAACAATGAGCAGTTCTTC. It encodes CASSKEGTSENNEQFF.

Regarding this clone: Additional DNA sequences in this sample encode the identical CDR3. The chain employs TRBV28 and TRBJ2-2; 11 bases align to TRBD2. Per the germline V gene, CDR1 is MDHEN and CDR2 is SYDVKM. CDR3 length: 14 amino acids. Written as DNA, the CDR3 is TGTTCCGTAGCGGGGGGGCCGAACACCGGGGAGCTGTTTTTT. Protein: CSVAGGPNTGELFF.

About this clone: The junction and the germline gene differ at one end; a read error may be behind it. The CDR3 spells CASCFVGGGPTGELFF. The CDR3 DNA reads as TGTGCCAGCTGCTTTGTGGGGGGGGGCCCCACCGGGGAGCTGTTTTTT. This chain connects TRBV11-3 to TRBJ2-2, with a weak D call TRBD2 (7 bases). The CDR3 loop spans 16 amino acids. Per germline, CDR1 SGHNT and CDR2 YENEEA.

Comment on this clone: One end of the junction varies from germline; a read error may be responsible. The chain combines TRBV10-3 with TRBJ2-7; TRBD1 matches 10 bases. Per the germline V gene, CDR1 is ENHRY and CDR2 is SYGVKD. The CDR3 has 12 amino acids. CDR3: CAISTPTGQGDF. The CDR3 DNA reads as TGTGCCATCAGCACCCCCACCGGACAGGGGGACTTC.

The V gene is TRBV5-4, the J gene TRBJ1-3; the D gene is possibly TRBD1 (5 bases). V was clipped by 4 bases and J by 4 bases, with 15 bases between them. The CDR3 contains 15 residues. Germline V CDR1 and CDR2: SGHNT, YYREEE (reference sequence). The chain's CDR3 is CASSQGGGLGNTIYF. The CDR3 coding sequence is TGTGCCAGCAGCCAGGGAGGCGGCCTCGGAAACACCATATATTTT.

The rearrangement joins TRBV27 to TRBJ2-1; D might be TRBD1 (6 bases). Trimming pared 2 bases from V and 4 bases from J, leaving 12 bases between. This CDR3 contains 15 residues. Germline V gene data show CDR1 as MNHEY and CDR2 as SMNVEV (reference sequence). The CDR3 nucleotides are TGTGCCAGCAGTTTACAGGGGTCAATTTACAATGAGCAGTTCTTC. Its protein is CASSLQGSIYNEQFF.

The V and J genes are TRBV9 and TRBJ2-2; D may be TRBD2 (6 bases). The length of the CDR3 is 15 residues. The V end was cut by 0 bases, the J end by 5 bases, with 11 bases between. Germline CDR1 is SGDLS and CDR2 is YYNGEE. CDR3 bases: TGTGCCAGCAGCGTAGTCGGGAGTAGGACCGGGGAGCTGTTTTTT. Amino acids: CASSVVGSRTGELFF.

This clone was seen only once. This chain links TRBV10-3 with TRBJ1-4, with 7 bases aligning to TRBD1. V was pared by 3 bases and J by 5 bases, with 6 bases of the junction left unmatched. The CDR3 length is 15 residues. Germline-derived CDR1 and CDR2 are ENHRY and SYGVKD. CDR3 in amino acids: CAISDPGTDNEKLFF. The CDR3 coding sequence is TGTGCCATCAGTGACCCAGGGACAGACAATGAAAAACTGTTTTTT.

The chain couples TRBV7-9 to TRBJ2-3; D is perhaps TRBD2 (7 bases). V was trimmed by 4 bases and J by 1 base, leaving 9 bases between them. This CDR3 is 14 amino acids long. CDR1 and CDR2 from the germline V gene are SEHNR and FQNEAQ (reference sequence). The CDR3 loop reads CASSSGGRTDTQYF. DNA of the CDR3: TGTGCCAGCAGCTCGGGGGGCCGCACAGATACGCAGTATTTT. The full variable domain, its missing parts supplied by reference TRBV7-9 and TRBJ2-3, is DTGVSQNPRHKITKRGQNVTFRCDPISEHNRLYWYRQTLGQGPEFLTYFQNEAQLEKSRLLSDRFSAERPKGSFSTLEIQRTEQGDSAMYLCASSSGGRTDTQYFGPGTRLTVL.

V gene TRBV3-1 (or the pseudogene TRBV3-2) combines with J gene TRBJ1-6; D unclear. Trimming removed 3 bases at V and 1 base at J, with 16 bases between. The CDR3 is 18 residues long. Germline lookup yields CDR1 LGHDT and CDR2 YNNKEL (reference sequence). The CDR3 DNA reads TGTGCCAGCAGCCAGGTTGGGGAGGGTCGGTCCTATAATTCACCCCTCCACTTT. Amino acids: CASSQVGEGRSYNSPLHF.

This clone was observed a handful of times. This rearrangement joins TRBV20-1 to TRBJ1-3; D possibly corresponds to TRBD1 (5 bases). The V gene's germline CDR1 is DFQATT and CDR2 SNEGSKA (reference sequence). The ends were cut back, 3 bases at V and 4 bases at J, with 13 bases in the middle. This CDR3 region has 14 residues. CDR3 residues: CSASTGVEGNTIYF. The DNA for the CDR3 is TGCAGTGCTAGTACGGGGGTGGAAGGAAACACCATATATTTT.

The chain links TRBV2 to TRBJ1-5; D not resolved. Germline V CDR1 and CDR2: SNHLY, FYNNEI. This CDR3 has 14 amino acids. V was pared by 3 bases and J by 0 bases, with 6 bases between. The CDR3 loop is CASSDVNSNQPQHF. The CDR3 region has the DNA TGTGCCAGCAGTGATGTCAATAGCAATCAGCCCCAGCATTTT.

This clone was picked up a small number of times. The chain links TRBV6-1 to TRBJ1-5, with 8 bases that match TRBD1. The CDR3 loop spans 19 amino acids. Germline assignment: CDR1 MNHNS and CDR2 SASEGT. J lost 0 bases, V lost 3 bases, and 13 bases had no gene match. CDR3 in amino acids: CASSERWQGAFSSNQPQHF. In DNA form, the CDR3 reads TGTGCCAGCAGTGAGAGGTGGCAGGGGGCTTTTAGTAGCAATCAGCCCCAGCATTTT.

The chain joins TRBV7-8 to TRBJ1-2, with D perhaps matching TRBD1 (6 bases). The V gene lost 5 bases and the J gene lost 5 bases, with 12 bases spanning the gap. The CDR3 covers 13 residues. Per the germline V gene, CDR1 is SGHVS and CDR2 is FQNEAQ. For the CDR3, the DNA is TGTGCCAGCAGCCCCCGGACAGTTTATGGCTACACCTTC. Protein sequence: CASSPRTVYGYTF.

The CDR3 DNA is TGTGCCAGCTCAATAACCGGGACAGGGGTCGGCAATTCACCCCTCCACTTT. Amino acids: CASSITGTGVGNSPLHF. The chain joins TRBV18 to TRBJ1-6, with 10 nucleotides matching TRBD1. The CDR3 spans 17 residues. V was pared by 5 bases and J by 7 bases, with 11 bases of the junction left unmatched. Germline CDR1 and CDR2: KGHSH and LQKENI.

This chain joins TRBV3-1 (or the pseudogene TRBV3-2) and TRBJ2-1, with 8 nucleotides matching TRBD2. CDR1 and CDR2 from the germline V gene are LGHDT and YNNKEL (reference sequence). Losses at the gene ends were 5 bases for V and 3 bases for J; bases not matched to a gene: 6. This CDR3 has 15 residues. Here the CDR3 reads CASSKGAGDYNEQFF. CDR3 sequence (DNA): TGTGCCAGCAGCAAGGGAGCGGGAGACTACAATGAGCAGTTCTTC.

J is TRBJ2-3 and V is TRBV5-4; 9 nucleotides agree with TRBD2. J was trimmed by 0 bases and V by 2 bases; bases with no gene match: 1. This CDR3 contains 15 residues. Germline V gene lookup returns CDR1 SGHNT and CDR2 YYREEE (reference sequence). Here the CDR3 DNA reads TGTGCCAGCAGCTTAGCGGGGGGTAGCACAGATACGCAGTATTTT. This codes for CASSLAGGSTDTQYF.

The J gene is TRBJ2-3, the V gene TRBV6-1; 9 positions agree with TRBD2. The germline CDR1 and CDR2 sequences are MNHNS and SASEGT. V lost 0 bases to trimming and J lost 4 bases; unmatched junction nucleotides: 14. The length of the CDR3 is 19 residues. The CDR3 loop reads CASSEAFFRSSGRSDTQYF. CDR3 bases: TGTGCCAGCAGTGAAGCCTTTTTTCGGAGTAGCGGGAGATCAGATACGCAGTATTTT.

The chain is built from TRBV5-4 and TRBJ2-2; 8 bases align to TRBD2. This CDR3 contains 16 residues. The germline V gene encodes CDR1 SGHNT and CDR2 YYREEE (reference sequence). V trimming: 0 bases; J trimming: 8 bases; junction bases outside the gene matches: 9. The CDR3 bases are TGTGCCAGCAGCTTGGTCGTAGCGGGATACGAAGGGGAGCTGTTTTTT. It specifies CASSLVVAGYEGELFF. The complete variable domain, with remaining parts taken from reference TRBV5-4 and TRBJ2-2, reads ETGVTQSPTHLIKTRGQQVTLRCSSQSGHNTVSWYQQALGQGPQFIFQYYREEENGRGNFPPRFSGLQFPNYSSELNVNALELDDSALYLCASSLVVAGYEGELFFGEGSRLTVL.

The DNA for the CDR3 is TGTGCCAGCAGTTACTCGCCAGGGGCAGTTTCGGGCGAGCAGTACTTC. This encodes CASSYSPGAVSGEQYF. The rearrangement joins TRBV6-6 to TRBJ2-7; D may be TRBD1 (6 bases). This CDR3 contains 16 residues. Germline V gives CDR1 MNHNY, CDR2 SVGAGI (reference sequence). V was clipped by 0 bases and J by 6 bases, with 18 bases between them.

This rearrangement joins TRBV9 to TRBJ2-1; 7 nucleotides agree with TRBD2. This CDR3 has 15 amino acids. V lost 0 bases to trimming and J lost 4 bases; unmatched junction nucleotides: 4. Germline CDR1 reads SGDLS; CDR2 reads YYNGEE. The CDR3 is CASSVVGGVYNEQFF. The CDR3 nucleotides are TGTGCCAGCAGCGTAGTGGGGGGGGTATACAATGAGCAGTTCTTC. Together with reference TRBV9 and TRBJ2-1, the CDR3 gives the full variable domain: DSGVTQTPKHLITATGQRVTLRCSPRSGDLSVYWYQQSLDQGLQFLIQYYNGEERAKGNILERFSAQQFPDLHSELNLSSLELGDSALYFCASSVVGGVYNEQFFGPGTRLTVL.

The chain is built from TRBV28 and TRBJ2-5; 8 bases align to TRBD2. Germline CDR1 MDHEN, CDR2 SYDVKM. The CDR3 consists of 15 residues. Trimming at V came to 3 bases and at J to 1 base, leaving 4 bases not matched to a gene. The CDR3 here is CASSFGGGRQETQYF. The CDR3 region has the DNA TGTGCCAGCAGTTTTGGCGGGGGGCGCCAAGAGACCCAGTACTTC.

The chain links TRBV6-1 to TRBJ1-4; the D gene is possibly TRBD1 (6 bases). V was shortened by 1 base and J by 3 bases, with 9 bases between the two germline ends. The CDR3 sequence is 15 residues long. CDR1 and CDR2 from the germline V gene are MNHNS and SASEGT. The CDR3 bases are TGTGCCAGCAGTGAAGGGGCAGGGGCTAATGAAAAACTGTTTTTT. Translated: CASSEGAGANEKLFF.

The rearrangement links TRBV5-4 to TRBJ2-5; 7 positions agree with TRBD2. The CDR3 is made up of 13 amino acids. Unmatched junction bases numbered 0, after V lost 0 bases and J lost 4 bases. The V gene's germline CDR1 is SGHNT and CDR2 YYREEE (reference sequence). The CDR3 DNA follows: TGTGCCAGCAGCTTGGCGGGAGGAGAGACCCAGTACTTC. This encodes CASSLAGGETQYF.

The rearrangement uses TRBV3-1 (or the pseudogene TRBV3-2) and TRBJ2-2, with D unclear. Germline V gene data show CDR1 as LGHDT and CDR2 as YNNKEL (reference sequence). The CDR3 has 12 residues. The V and J ends lost 4 bases and 4 bases respectively, with 4 bases between them. The CDR3 protein is CASSPGTGELFF. CDR3 DNA: TGTGCCAGCAGCCCAGGCACCGGGGAGCTGTTTTTT.

This clone appeared a few times. The V call is TRBV4-2, the J call TRBJ2-7, with TRBD1 matching 10 bases. V shed 4 bases, J shed 3 bases, and the junction held 6 bases outside the gene matches. This CDR3 contains 15 residues. Germline values: CDR1 LGHNA, CDR2 YNFKEQ. The CDR3 region is CASSPTGTGVYEQYF. CDR3 DNA sequence: TGTGCCAGCAGCCCCACAGGGACAGGGGTCTACGAGCAGTACTTC.

The gene calls are TRBV7-8 and TRBJ1-3, with TRBD1 as a possible D gene (6 bases). The germline gives CDR1 SGHVS, CDR2 FQNEAQ. The CDR3 is made up of 13 amino acids. Deletions cut 8 bases from V and 1 base from J, with 9 bases between. CDR3 DNA: TGTGCCAGCGGGGGCGCATCTGGAAACACCATATATTTT. This translates into CASGGASGNTIYF.